This T cell receptor beta chain was observed in a study of early T cells in non-severe SARS-CoV-2 infection. Study-level points and caveats: Anti-spike CD8 specificities were favored by VDJdb matching, whose results missed private and CD4 specificities.

Individual cDNA molecules were tagged with unique molecular identifiers, the study reported. From the 5' RACE reads, TCRdb called clonotypes with MiXCR, one entry per CDR3 protein. The sample has 85,000 to 90,000 distinct CDR3 sequences; 14% to 15% are singletons. With regard to this clonotype: Its matching antigen is unknown.

The TCR originated in an adult who was a healthcare worker with PCR-confirmed SARS-CoV-2 infection or an uninfected control (not recorded which). Sequenced: whole blood.

As DNA, the CDR3 is TGTGCCAGCAGCTTCCCCGCTGCAGATACGCAGTATTTT. As protein: CASSFPAADTQYF. The chain combines TRBV5-6 with TRBJ2-3; D gene uncertain. CDR3 length equals 13 residues. Germline CDR1 reads SGHDT; CDR2 reads YYEEEE. Trimming took off 2 bases at V and 4 bases at J, with 8 bases between the two ends.